These 20 T cell receptor beta chains share one sample of origin, sequenced in a study of sequential checkpoint blockade in melanoma. The treatment: randomized to nivolumab then ipilimumab (arm A) or the reverse (arm B). Generated by immunoSEQ multiplex PCR, the TCRdb table keeps only in-frame clones and is missing some. The sample yields approximately 2,300 clones, 20% seen once. The sequenced sample was tumor tissue (inferred from file names), obtained from a patient given nivolumab and ipilimumab in sequence. The receptors here all came from a human donor with melanoma.

This clone was recorded many times. This chain connects TRBV11-3 to TRBJ1-2; weak D call: TRBD1 (5 bases). Germline lookup yields CDR1 SGHNT and CDR2 YENEEA. The V end was cut by 1 base, the J end by 3 bases, with 18 bases between. The CDR3 has 17 amino acids. The CDR3 here is CASSLGVGRGLDYGYTF. For the CDR3, the DNA is TGTGCCAGCAGCTTAGGGGTAGGGAGGGGACTTGACTATGGCTACACCTTC.

This clone occurred a few times. The chain employs TRBV28 and TRBJ2-2, with D hard to call. This CDR3 has 13 amino acids. V lost 6 bases and J lost 5, with 10 bases in between. Germline V gene lookup returns CDR1 MDHEN and CDR2 SYDVKM. The CDR3: CASSGQETGELFF. In nucleotides, the CDR3 is TGTGCCAGCAGCGGGCAGGAAACCGGGGAGCTGTTTTTT.

The V and J genes are TRBV29-1 and TRBJ2-2, with D possibly TRBD1 on 6 matching bases. The germline V and J ends were trimmed by 3 bases and 3 bases, with 8 bases remaining between them. This CDR3 is built from 13 residues. Per the germline V gene, CDR1 is SQVTM and CDR2 is ANQGSEA. The CDR3 nucleotides read TGCAGCGTTGACGGGACACACACCGGGGAGCTGTTTTTT. This codes for CSVDGTHTGELFF.

The CDR3 region is CASSQGQKNSPLHF. Here the CDR3 DNA reads TGTGCCAGCAGTCAGGGACAGAAAAATTCACCCCTCCACTTT. The genes are TRBV28 and TRBJ1-6; TRBD1 matches at 7 bases. Germline lookup yields CDR1 MDHEN and CDR2 SYDVKM. V was clipped by 5 bases and J by 7 bases; unmatched bases: 5. The CDR3 is made up of 14 amino acids.

The chain joins TRBV28 to TRBJ1-3; D gene uncertain. This CDR3 region has 13 residues. Looked up from germline, CDR1 is MDHEN and CDR2 is SYDVKM. Deletions cut 10 bases from V and 4 bases from J, with 14 bases between. Here the CDR3 reads CATLVLPGNTIYF. The CDR3 DNA is TGTGCCACGTTAGTGCTACCCGGAAACACCATATATTTT.

This rearrangement joins TRBV30 to TRBJ1-6, with TRBD1 as a possible D gene (5 bases). V was clipped by 4 bases and J by 0 bases, with 13 bases between them. Germline CDR1 is GTSNPN and CDR2 is SVGIG (reference sequence). The CDR3 runs 16 residues. CDR3 bases: TGTGCCTGGAAGGGGTACAGCAGCTCCTATAATTCACCCCTCCACTTT. This encodes CAWKGYSSSYNSPLHF.

The V call is TRBV28, the J call TRBJ1-5; D gene unclear. This CDR3 comprises 13 residues. The germline V gene has CDR1 MDHEN and CDR2 SYDVKM. Trimming took off 5 bases at V and 5 bases at J, with 10 bases between the two ends. CDR3 loop: CASSPGVDQPQHF. CDR3 bases: TGTGCCAGCAGTCCCGGGGTAGATCAGCCCCAGCATTTT.

This clone is medium-sized by share. The genes are TRBV4-1 and TRBJ2-5; 8 bases align to TRBD2. The CDR3 has 14 amino acids. After removal of 2 bases from V and 3 bases from J, the junction contained 2 bases not matched to a gene. CDR1 and CDR2 from the germline V gene are MGHRA and YSYEKL. The CDR3, as DNA: TGCGCCAGCAGCCAACTGGGACTAGAAGAGACCCAGTACTTC. It yields the protein CASSQLGLEETQYF.

CDR3 coding DNA: TGTGCCACCAGCAGAGTATGGGCCAACAATGAGCAGTTCTTC. It encodes CATSRVWANNEQFF. The V call is TRBV15, the J call TRBJ2-1; D gene unclear. This CDR3 is built from 14 residues. Per germline, CDR1 LNHNV and CDR2 YYDKDF (reference sequence). V lost 1 base to trimming and J lost 5 bases, with 9 bases between them.

V gene TRBV29-1 combines with J gene TRBJ2-3, with TRBD1 matching 7 bases. Germline V gene data show CDR1 as SQVTM and CDR2 as ANQGSEA. The trim removed 4 bases at V and 4 bases at J, leaving 2 bases unmatched. The CDR3 has 12 residues. The CDR3 nucleotides read TGCAGCGTTGGAGGGACAGCAGATACGCAGTATTTT. It codes for CSVGGTADTQYF.

This clone was seen many times. The genes are TRBV11-3 and TRBJ1-2, with TRBD1 matching 9 bases. The CDR3 is made up of 18 amino acids. The germline gives CDR1 SGHNT, CDR2 YENEEA. J gave up 3 bases and V 4 bases, and 15 bases lay outside the gene matches. CDR3 sequence: CASSSRFSTTGGHYGYTF. The DNA for the CDR3 is TGTGCCAGCAGCTCCCGTTTCTCTACTACAGGGGGCCACTATGGCTACACCTTC. The entire variable domain, with the rest obtained from reference TRBV11-3 and TRBJ1-2, is as follows: EAGVVQSPRYKIIEKKQPVAFWCNPISGHNTLYWYLQNLGQGPELLIRYENEEAVDDSQLPKDRFSAERLKGVDSTLKIQPAELGDSAVYLCASSSRFSTTGGHYGYTFGSGTRLTVV.

This clone was recorded at least ten times. The gene calls are TRBV11-3 and TRBJ2-7, with D possibly being TRBD2 (6 bases). CDR3 length equals 16 residues. Germline V gene sequence: CDR1 SGHNT, CDR2 YENEEA. The germline V and J ends were trimmed by 5 bases and 0 bases, with 17 bases remaining between them. This CDR3 is CASSPGGVASSYEQYF. The CDR3 bases are TGTGCCAGCAGCCCCGGAGGGGTCGCGAGCTCCTACGAGCAGTACTTC.

This clone was observed many times. This chain links TRBV11-3 with TRBJ2-1, with a weak D call TRBD2 (7 bases). The V end was cut by 1 base, the J end by 8 bases, with 18 bases between. This CDR3 has 16 amino acids. The V gene's germline CDR1 is SGHNT and CDR2 YENEEA. In DNA, the CDR3 is TGTGCCAGCAGCTTAGTGGGGGGGCCCCTGAGGGATGAGCAGTTCTTC. Amino acid sequence: CASSLVGGPLRDEQFF.

By proportion, this clone is medium-sized (0.01 to 0.1%). J is TRBJ1-4 and V is TRBV11-3, with TRBD1 as a possible D gene (6 bases). The length of the CDR3 is 15 residues. CDR1 SGHNT and CDR2 YENEEA come from the germline V gene. The germline V and J ends were trimmed by 4 bases and 4 bases, with 13 bases remaining between them. The chain's CDR3 is CASSSTGSFNEKLFF. CDR3 nucleotide sequence: TGTGCCAGCAGCTCTACAGGGTCATTTAATGAAAAACTGTTTTTT. Using reference TRBV11-3 and TRBJ1-4 for the parts outside the CDR3, the full variable domain is EAGVVQSPRYKIIEKKQPVAFWCNPISGHNTLYWYLQNLGQGPELLIRYENEEAVDDSQLPKDRFSAERLKGVDSTLKIQPAELGDSAVYLCASSSTGSFNEKLFFGSGTQLSVL.

The sample holds a few counts of this clone. In DNA form, the CDR3 reads TGCGCCAGCAGCCCCGGGGGGACAGCCTACAATGAGCAGTTCTTC. Translation gives CASSPGGTAYNEQFF. The V and J genes are TRBV23-1 and TRBJ2-1; D is perhaps TRBD1 or TRBD2 (7 bases each). TRBV23-1 is reported as an ORF; its role is uncertain. The length of the CDR3 is 15 residues. The V and J ends lost 6 bases and 2 bases respectively, with 14 bases between them.

The J gene is TRBJ1-5, the V gene TRBV19; D is undetermined. CDR3 length equals 16 residues. Between the trimmed V and J ends, which lost 5 bases and 2 bases, there was a span of 16 bases. Per germline, CDR1 LNHDA and CDR2 SQIVND (reference sequence). CDR3 residues: CASSSRTVPGNQPQHF. The CDR3 DNA sequence: TGTGCCAGTAGTTCGCGGACGGTTCCAGGCAATCAGCCCCAGCATTTT.

This clone occurred a few times. This chain uses TRBV9 with TRBJ1-3; 9 bases align to TRBD1. This CDR3 is built from 14 residues. With V trimmed by 3 bases and J by 6 bases, 4 bases remained unmatched. Germline values: CDR1 SGDLS, CDR2 YYNGEE. CDR3 in amino acids: CASSGTGVKNTIYF. The CDR3 nucleotides are TGTGCCAGCAGCGGGACAGGGGTTAAAAACACCATATATTTT.

V gene TRBV19 combines with J gene TRBJ1-3, with D perhaps TRBD1 (6 bases). V lost 8 bases to trimming and J lost 0 bases, with 14 bases between them. The germline V gene encodes CDR1 LNHDA and CDR2 SQIVND (reference sequence). The CDR3 extends over 15 amino acids. For the CDR3, the DNA is TGTGCCAGTGGGCTCGACAGGAGCTCTGGAAACACCATATATTTT. Translated: CASGLDRSSGNTIYF.

The chain links TRBV5-1 to TRBJ1-1; unclear D gene. The CDR3 is made up of 14 amino acids. Trimming cost V 4 bases and J 7 bases, with 17 bases left between them. CDR1 is SGHRS, CDR2 YFSETQ, per germline. CDR3: CASSQHPGGVEAFF. The CDR3 DNA follows: TGCGCCAGCAGCCAGCATCCAGGCGGCGTTGAAGCTTTCTTT.

The table lists this clone with a few counts. This chain joins TRBV18 and TRBJ2-7; D possibly corresponds to TRBD1 (6 bases). This CDR3 contains 13 residues. CDR1 is KGHSH and CDR2 is LQKENI in the germline V gene. Trimming shortened V by 3 bases and J by 3 bases, and 9 bases separated the two germline ends. The CDR3 is CASSPGHLYEQYF. The CDR3 DNA is TGTGCCAGCTCACCGGGACATCTCTACGAGCAGTACTTC.